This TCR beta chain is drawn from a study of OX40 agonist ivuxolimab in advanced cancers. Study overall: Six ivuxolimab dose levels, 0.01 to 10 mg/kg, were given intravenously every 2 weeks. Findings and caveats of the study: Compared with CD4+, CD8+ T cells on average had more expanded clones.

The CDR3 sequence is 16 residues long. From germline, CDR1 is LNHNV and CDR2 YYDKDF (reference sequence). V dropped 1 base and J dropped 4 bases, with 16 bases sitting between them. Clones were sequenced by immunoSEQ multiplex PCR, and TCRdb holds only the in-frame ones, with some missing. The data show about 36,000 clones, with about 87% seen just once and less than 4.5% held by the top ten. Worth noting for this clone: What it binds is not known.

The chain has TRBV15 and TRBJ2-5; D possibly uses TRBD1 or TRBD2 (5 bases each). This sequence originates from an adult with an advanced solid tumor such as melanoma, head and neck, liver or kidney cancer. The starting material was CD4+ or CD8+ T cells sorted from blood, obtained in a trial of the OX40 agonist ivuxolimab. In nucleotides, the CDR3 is TGTGCCACCAGCAGAGGTGCGACAGTTGAGGGAGAGACCCAGTACTTC. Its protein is CATSRGATVEGETQYF.